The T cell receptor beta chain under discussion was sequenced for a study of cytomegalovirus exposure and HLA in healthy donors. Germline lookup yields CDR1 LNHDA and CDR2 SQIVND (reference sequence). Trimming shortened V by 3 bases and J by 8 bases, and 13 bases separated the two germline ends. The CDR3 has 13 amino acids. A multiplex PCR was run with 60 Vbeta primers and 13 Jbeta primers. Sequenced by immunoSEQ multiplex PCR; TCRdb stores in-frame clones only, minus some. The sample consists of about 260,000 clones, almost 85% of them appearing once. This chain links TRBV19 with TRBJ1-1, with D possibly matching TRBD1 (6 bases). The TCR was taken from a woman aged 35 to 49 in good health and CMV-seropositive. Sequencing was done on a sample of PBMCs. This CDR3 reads CASSISRGGEAFF. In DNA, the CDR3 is TGTGCCAGTAGTATTTCTCGAGGGGGAGAAGCTTTCTTT.